This TCR beta chain emerged from a study of blood T cell repertoires in COVID-19. Libraries were prepared by immunoSEQ multiplex PCR; TCRdb keeps only in-frame clonotypes and omits some of them. The table shows about 210,000 clones, with approximately 89% occurring only once. The sample taken for sequencing was peripheral blood. This receptor was taken from a woman aged 40 to 50 with acute or convalescent COVID-19.

The CDR3, as DNA: TGTGCCAGCAGGGGGACCGGGACAGCTCCCTACGAGCAGTACGTC. Its translation: CASRGTGTAPYEQYV. The chain recombines TRBV27 with TRBJ2-7, with 7 positions matching TRBD1. From germline, CDR1 is MNHEY and CDR2 SMNVEV (reference sequence). Trimming cost V 6 bases and J 2 bases; bases outside gene matches: 10. The CDR3 extends over 15 amino acids.